The rows below give T cell receptor beta chains drawn from one sample of a study of patients and donors after allogeneic stem cell transplantation. TCRdb fed the RT-PCR reads into MiXCR, producing one record per CDR3 protein. The sample records roughly 200,000 distinct CDR3 sequences, less than 50% being singletons. Sequencing used blood, either unsorted or a sorted T cell fraction (not recorded which). These TCRs come from a human donor who was either an allogeneic HSCT recipient or a stem cell or donor lymphocyte infusion donor (not recorded which). It is not recorded whose cells these are; they may come from a transplant donor. The CDR3 runs from the conserved cysteine through the conserved F or W. The D gene is left open where the match is weak. Not all rows give a size; the values are once, few, many and, for expanded clones, a class.

V	length	J	size	D	CDR3	DNA
TRBV9	13	TRBJ2-7	few	.	CASSPRTNYEQYF	TGTGCCAGCAGCCCCCGGACTAACTACGAGCAGTACTTC
TRBV7-2	12	TRBJ2-7	.	.	CASSLGGGEQYF	TGTGCCAGCAGCTTAGGAGGGGGCGAGCAGTACTTC
TRBV4-1	15	TRBJ1-5	few	TRBD1	CASSQVEGATAKQHF	TGCGCCAGCAGCCAAGTGGAGGGGGCGACAGCCAAACAGCATTTT
TRBV3-1	14	TRBJ2-3	few	.	CASSQRPGADTQYF	TGTGCCAGCAGCCAGAGGCCGGGGGCAGATACGCAGTATTTT
TRBV12-3/TRBV12-4	18	TRBJ2-3	few	TRBD2	CASSLGLAGAASTDTQYF	TGTGCCAGCAGTTTGGGACTAGCGGGGGCCGCTAGCACAGATACGCAGTATTTT
TRBV20-1	16	TRBJ1-5	few	.	CSARPYRAYSNQPQHF	TGCAGTGCCCGTCCTTACAGGGCGTATAGCAATCAGCCCCAGCATTTT
TRBV12-3/TRBV12-4	13	TRBJ1-5	.	.	CASSPYSNQPQHF	TGTGCCAGCAGTCCCTATAGCAATCAGCCCCAGCATTTT
TRBV7-8	15	TRBJ1-6	.	TRBD1	CASSSDLDRNSPLHF	TGTGCCAGCAGCTCCGACCTGGACAGGAATTCACCCCTCCACTTT
TRBV20-1	9	TRBJ1-6	many	.	CSASSPLHF	TGCAGTGCTAGTTCACCCCTCCACTTT
TRBV12-3/TRBV12-4	14	TRBJ1-3	few	TRBD1	CASSPDRAGNTIYF	TGTGCCAGCAGTCCAGACAGGGCCGGAAACACCATATATTTT
TRBV5-5	14	TRBJ1-1	.	.	CASSLRLVNTEAFF	TGTGCCAGCAGCTTGAGACTGGTGAACACTGAAGCTTTCTTT
TRBV5-1	15	TRBJ1-2	.	.	CASSLVSDRNYGYTF	TGCGCCAGCAGCTTGGTGTCGGACAGAAACTATGGCTACACCTTC
TRBV20-1	13	TRBJ2-7	few	TRBD1	CSARGTDSYEQYF	TGCAGTGCTAGGGGGACAGACTCCTACGAGCAGTACTTC
TRBV12-3/TRBV12-4	13	TRBJ1-5	medium-sized	.	CASRPTGNQPQHF	TGTGCCAGCAGACCAACAGGGAATCAGCCCCAGCATTTT
TRBV12-3/TRBV12-4	14	TRBJ1-1	few	TRBD1	CASRNQGALTEAFF	TGTGCCAGCAGAAACCAGGGGGCGCTGACTGAAGCTTTCTTT
TRBV6-6	16	TRBJ1-4	.	TRBD1	CASSYPSQGAGEKLFF	TGTGCCAGCAGTTACCCATCGCAGGGGGCAGGTGAAAAACTGTTTTTT
TRBV7-6	16	TRBJ1-3	.	TRBD1	CASSSNQGAAGNTIYF	TGTGCCAGCAGCAGCAACCAGGGGGCGGCTGGAAACACCATATATTTT
TRBV10-3	17	TRBJ2-3	.	TRBD2	CAISGQRGGLIADTQYF	TGTGCCATCAGTGGACAGCGGGGGGGCCTTATTGCAGATACGCAGTATTTT
TRBV28	11	TRBJ1-1	few	TRBD1	CASMTGISAFF	TGTGCCAGCATGACAGGGATCAGTGCTTTCTTT
TRBV20-1	13	TRBJ1-1	few	.	CSARVGRDTEAFF	TGCAGTGCTAGAGTAGGGAGGGATACTGAAGCTTTCTTT
TRBV20-1	16	TRBJ1-5	.	.	CSASGLAYGGNQPQHF	TGCAGTGCTAGTGGGCTGGCTTATGGTGGCAATCAGCCCCAGCATTTT
TRBV12-3/TRBV12-4	12	TRBJ2-3	.	.	CASSHGSDTQYF	TGTGCCAGCAGCCACGGCTCAGATACGCAGTATTTT
TRBV18	16	TRBJ1-1	.	.	CASSQSERSLNTEAFF	TGTGCCAGCTCACAATCTGAGCGAAGTTTGAACACTGAAGCTTTCTTT
TRBV7-8	14	TRBJ2-5	few	TRBD1	CASRRDRPQETQYF	TGTGCCAGCAGGCGGGACAGGCCCCAAGAGACCCAGTACTTC
TRBV7-9	15	TRBJ1-1	few	TRBD1	CASSEGGTGNTEAFF	TGTGCCAGCAGCGAAGGAGGGACAGGGAACACTGAAGCTTTCTTT
TRBV5-5	14	TRBJ1-4	.	.	CASSSRVWGEKLFF	TGTGCCAGCAGCTCCAGGGTGTGGGGCGAAAAACTGTTTTTT
TRBV27	15	TRBJ2-3	.	TRBD1	CASSLSTGLGDTQYF	TGTGCCAGCAGTTTATCGACAGGGTTAGGAGATACGCAGTATTTT
TRBV5-1	18	TRBJ2-3	.	.	CASSLRQEMLLGTDTQYF	TGCGCCAGCAGCTTGAGACAGGAAATGTTGCTGGGCACAGATACGCAGTATTTT
TRBV27	17	TRBJ1-1	.	.	CASRPQDYRAANTEAFF	TGTGCCAGCAGACCACAAGACTACCGGGCGGCCAACACTGAAGCTTTCTTT
TRBV6-6	15	TRBJ1-4	few	.	CASSYGRRPNEKLFF	TGTGCCAGCAGTTACGGGAGGCGCCCTAATGAAAAACTGTTTTTT
TRBV4-3	17	TRBJ2-3	few	.	CASSQAPTSGRTDTQYF	TGCGCCAGCAGCCAAGCTCCAACAAGCGGGCGAACAGATACGCAGTATTTT
TRBV12-3/TRBV12-4	14	TRBJ2-5	once	.	CASKPGLLGETQYF	TGTGCCAGCAAGCCGGGACTCCTAGGAGAGACCCAGTACTTC
TRBV11-2	16	TRBJ2-5	.	TRBD2	CASSLGSGGIPETQYF	TGTGCCAGCAGCTTAGGCAGCGGGGGGATTCCAGAGACCCAGTACTTC
TRBV20-1	15	TRBJ1-5	few	.	CSAIGPQGRDQPQHF	TGCAGTGCTATTGGTCCACAGGGTCGGGATCAGCCCCAGCATTTT
TRBV5-6	12	TRBJ1-1	.	.	CASSLITSEAFF	TGTGCCAGCAGCTTGATAACCTCTGAAGCTTTCTTT
TRBV7-9	16	TRBJ1-2	few	.	CASSLLSYSANYGYTF	TGTGCCAGCAGCTTACTCTCCTATTCGGCAAACTATGGCTACACCTTC
TRBV5-1	14	TRBJ1-3	.	TRBD1	CASSAGQGENTIYF	TGCGCCAGCAGCGCTGGGCAGGGGGAAAACACCATATATTTT
TRBV3-1	16	TRBJ2-1	.	.	CASSDRQFSGSNEQFF	TGTGCCAGCAGCGATCGACAGTTTAGCGGTTCCAATGAGCAGTTCTTC
TRBV2	13	TRBJ1-6	few	.	CASGSGGRSPLHF	TGTGCCAGCGGTAGCGGGGGGAGGTCACCCCTCCACTTT
TRBV30	11	TRBJ1-2	.	TRBD1	CAWQGAVGYTF	TGTGCCTGGCAGGGGGCTGTTGGCTACACCTTC
TRBV28	16	TRBJ2-2	.	.	CASSLYTALNTGELFF	TGTGCCAGCAGTTTATATACCGCCCTGAACACCGGGGAGCTGTTTTTT
TRBV5-1	16	TRBJ1-1	.	.	CASSSKTRGMNTEAFF	TGCGCCAGCAGTTCTAAGACACGGGGTATGAACACTGAAGCTTTCTTT
TRBV7-9	15	TRBJ1-1	.	.	CASSGRQGMNTEAFF	TGTGCCAGCAGCGGCAGGCAGGGCATGAACACTGAAGCTTTCTTT
TRBV29-1	16	TRBJ2-3	.	TRBD1	CSVESGTGVWTDTQYF	TGCAGCGTCGAATCCGGGACAGGGGTCTGGACAGATACGCAGTATTTT
TRBV7-9	16	TRBJ1-6	.	.	CASSLGGSSNRSPLHF	TGTGCCAGCAGCTTAGGCGGCAGTTCTAACCGGTCACCCCTCCACTTT
TRBV12-3/TRBV12-4	15	TRBJ2-4	.	.	CASSLDGGLMDIQYF	TGTGCCAGCAGTTTAGACGGAGGGTTAATGGACATTCAGTACTTC
TRBV12-3/TRBV12-4	13	TRBJ1-2	.	TRBD1	CASSPGTAYGYTF	TGTGCCAGCAGTCCCGGGACAGCCTATGGCTACACCTTC
TRBV14	14	TRBJ2-3	.	.	CASSQGVRQAPQYF	TGTGCCAGCAGCCAAGGAGTGCGGCAAGCACCGCAGTATTTT
TRBV29-1	13	TRBJ2-7	.	.	CSVTPRGVNGQYF	TGCAGCGTGACACCTAGGGGGGTGAACGGGCAGTACTTC
TRBV24-1	13	TRBJ2-2	.	.	CATGQLNTGELFF	TGTGCCACCGGACAGCTTAACACCGGGGAGCTGTTTTTT
TRBV10-3	13	TRBJ1-4	.	.	CAISKEGNEKLFF	TGTGCCATCAGTAAAGAGGGAAATGAAAAACTGTTTTTT
TRBV12-3/TRBV12-4	13	TRBJ2-3	.	.	CASTLSSTDTQYF	TGTGCCAGCACTCTTAGTAGCACAGATACGCAGTATTTT
TRBV28	16	TRBJ1-5	few	.	CASSLVQGGGNQPQHF	TGTGCCAGCAGTTTGGTCCAAGGTGGTGGCAATCAGCCCCAGCATTTT
TRBV12-3/TRBV12-4	14	TRBJ1-5	.	.	CASSLQGLRQPQHF	TGTGCCAGCAGTTTACAGGGGCTGCGCCAGCCCCAGCATTTT
TRBV12-3/TRBV12-4	12	TRBJ2-3	few	.	CASSRISDTQYF	TGTGCCAGCAGTAGGATCTCAGATACGCAGTATTTT